These 25 T cell receptor beta chains were sequenced from one sample in a study of OX40 agonist ivuxolimab in advanced cancers. Using immunoSEQ multiplex PCR, the repertoire was profiled, and TCRdb retains in-frame clones only, with some absent. The sample shows fewer than 100,000 clones, approximately 88% of them seen only once. This material consisted of CD4+ or CD8+ T cells sorted from blood, taken in a trial of the OX40 agonist ivuxolimab. All receptors come from an adult with an advanced solid tumor such as melanoma, head and neck, liver or kidney cancer.

The rearrangement joins TRBV6-5 to TRBJ1-3; tentative D call: TRBD1 (5 bases). Germline V gives CDR1 MNHEY, CDR2 SVGAGI. The CDR3 consists of 14 residues. Between the trimmed V and J ends, which lost 6 bases and 3 bases, there was a span of 12 bases. The CDR3 bases are TGTGCCAGCAGATCGATGGGGGGTGGAAACACCATATATTTT. It specifies CASRSMGGGNTIYF.

The chain links TRBV9 to TRBJ2-5; 15 nucleotides align to TRBD2. CDR3 size: 15 residues. Per the germline V gene, CDR1 is SGDLS and CDR2 is YYNGEE. Trimming at V came to 4 bases and at J to 7 bases, leaving 5 bases not matched to a gene. The CDR3 sequence is CASSPRTSGGVTQYF. CDR3 coding DNA: TGTGCCAGCAGCCCCCGGACTAGCGGGGGGGTGACCCAGTACTTC.

A word on this clone: Germline is not matched at one junction end, which may reflect a read error. The genes are TRBV7-7 and TRBJ2-1; 7 bases agree with TRBD1. Germline CDR1 and CDR2: SSHAT and FNYEAQ (reference sequence). CDR3 length: 14 amino acids. CDR3 loop: CASSRDSGGDEQFF. CDR3 nucleotide sequence: TGTGCTAGCAGCCGGGACAGTGGGGGCGATGAGCAGTTCTTC.

This chain joins TRBV7-6 and TRBJ2-7, with 14 nucleotides matching TRBD2. CDR3 size: 15 residues. Germline V gene data show CDR1 as SGHVS and CDR2 as FNYEAQ. V was clipped by 5 bases and J by 3 bases; unmatched bases: 3. The chain's CDR3 is CASSRGTSGSYEQYF. DNA of the CDR3: TGTGCCAGCAGCCGGGGGACTAGCGGGAGCTACGAGCAGTACTTC.

This chain links TRBV10-2 with TRBJ1-1; a weak D match, TRBD1 (5 bases). V was pared by 1 base and J by 4 bases, with 10 bases between. CDR1 and CDR2 from the germline V gene are WSHSY and SAAADI. CDR3 length: 14 residues. The CDR3 nucleotides are TGCGCCAGCAGTGAGTTCATGGGGGGCACTGAAGCTTTCTTT. Encoded protein: CASSEFMGGTEAFF.

J is TRBJ2-2 and V is TRBV5-6; D gene ambiguous. V lost 1 base to trimming and J lost 2 bases, with 12 bases between them. The CDR3 runs 16 residues. CDR1 and CDR2 from the germline V gene are SGHDT and YYEEEE. CDR3 DNA: TGTGCCAGCAGCTTGTGGGATACAGTAAACACCGGGGAGCTGTTTTTT. It codes for CASSLWDTVNTGELFF.

Only one count was recorded for this clone. The chain is built from TRBV9 and TRBJ2-7; 7 nucleotides agree with TRBD2. Germline values: CDR1 SGDLS, CDR2 YYNGEE. The CDR3 length is 15 residues. The trim removed 5 bases at V and 0 bases at J, leaving 8 bases unmatched. CDR3 DNA: TGTGCCAGCAGTGGGGGGACTACCCTCTCCTACGAGCAGTACTTC. This sequence encodes CASSGGTTLSYEQYF.

The chain carries TRBV10-3 and TRBJ1-1; TRBD1 matches at 9 bases. V was clipped by 1 base and J by 5 bases; unmatched bases: 5. The germline V gene has CDR1 ENHRY and CDR2 SYGVKD. The CDR3 length is 15 residues. CDR3 protein: CAISEFGDRATEAFF. The CDR3 DNA follows: TGTGCCATCAGTGAGTTTGGGGACAGGGCGACTGAAGCTTTCTTT.

The gene calls are TRBV5-1 and TRBJ1-2; D gene ambiguous. CDR3 length equals 16 residues. The V end was cut by 0 bases, the J end by 7 bases, with 19 bases between. From germline, CDR1 is SGHRS and CDR2 YFSETQ. The CDR3 sequence is CASSLEPRPMRRGYTF. The CDR3 DNA reads TGCGCCAGCAGCTTGGAGCCCAGACCTATGAGACGTGGCTACACCTTC.

This chain uses TRBV5-5 with TRBJ2-1, with 7 bases identical to TRBD2. The V gene's germline CDR1 is SGHKS and CDR2 YYEKEE (reference sequence). The CDR3 spans 16 residues. J was trimmed by 4 bases and V by 1 base; bases with no gene match: 8. The CDR3 DNA is TGTGCCAGCAGCTTGAATCCAAGCGGGGATTACAATGAGCAGTTCTTC. It codes for CASSLNPSGDYNEQFF.

The chain couples TRBV19 to TRBJ1-5, with D uncertain. Germline assignment: CDR1 LNHDA and CDR2 SQIVND (reference sequence). V was shortened by 8 bases and J by 3 bases, with 11 bases between the two germline ends. CDR3 length equals 13 residues. In DNA, the CDR3 is TGTGCCAGTGTCCCTCGTTCCAATCAGCCCCAGCATTTT. Translation: CASVPRSNQPQHF.

J is TRBJ2-7 and V is TRBV18; D ambiguous. The V end lost 6 bases, the J end lost 5 bases, and 8 bases lay between the germline ends. CDR3 length: 11 residues. Germline V gene lookup returns CDR1 KGHSH and CDR2 LQKENI. Written as DNA, the CDR3 is TGTGCCAGCTCCACCTACAACGAGCAGTACTTC. Its protein product is CASSTYNEQYF.

J is TRBJ2-2 and V is TRBV4-1, with 8 bases lining up with TRBD1. The CDR3 is 18 amino acids. Germline values: CDR1 MGHRA, CDR2 YSYEKL. Unmatched junction bases numbered 9, after V lost 2 bases and J lost 1 base. The CDR3 bases are TGCGCCAGCAGCCAATCTAAGGCGGGGACAGGGAACACCGGGGAGCTGTTTTTT. This codes for CASSQSKAGTGNTGELFF.

This clone was counted between two and nine times. This chain links TRBV5-1 with TRBJ1-6; D uncertain. This CDR3 spans 14 amino acids. Trimming left V 4 bases short and J 6 bases short, with 11 bases between. Germline loops: CDR1 SGHRS, CDR2 YFSETQ. CDR3 in DNA: TGCGCCAGCAGCGCTCTCGACCTTAATTCACCCCTCCACTTT. The encoded protein is CASSALDLNSPLHF.

The chain recombines TRBV2 with TRBJ2-7; TRBD1 is a possible D gene (6 bases). Trimming stripped 3 bases from V and 0 bases from J, with 18 bases between. Germline CDR1 is SNHLY and CDR2 is FYNNEI. The CDR3 loop spans 17 amino acids. This CDR3 is CASSDPRDRPSSYEQYF. CDR3 DNA sequence: TGTGCCAGCAGTGACCCAAGAGACAGGCCGAGCTCCTACGAGCAGTACTTC.

The chain couples TRBV21-1 to TRBJ1-5; the table's TRBD1 call for D was not verified on the DNA. TRBV21-1 is classified as a pseudogene. This CDR3 region has 15 residues. For the CDR3, the DNA is TGTGCCAGCAGCAAAATCAGGGGAAGGGATCAGCCCCAGCATTTT. It encodes CASSKIRGRDQPQHF.

The CDR3 region has the DNA TGTGCCACCAGCAGACCCCTAGGGACTAGCGGGAGCCGGGAGCTGTTTTTT. Protein: CATSRPLGTSGSRELFF. This chain connects TRBV15 to TRBJ2-2; TRBD2 matches 14 bases. The CDR3 has 17 residues. In germline, CDR1 is LNHNV, CDR2 YYDKDF (reference sequence). V was clipped by 2 bases and J by 9 bases; unmatched bases: 8.

The V and J genes are TRBV5-5 and TRBJ1-1, with D maybe TRBD1 (6 bases). Between the trimmed V and J ends, which lost 4 bases and 1 base, there was a span of 23 bases. Germline V CDR1 and CDR2: SGHKS, YYEKEE (reference sequence). The CDR3 runs to 18 residues. The chain's CDR3 is CASSPGWVRGAGNTEAFF. As DNA, the CDR3 is TGTGCCAGCAGCCCCGGGTGGGTCCGGGGGGCCGGGAACACTGAAGCTTTCTTT.

In its sample, this clone was seen once. The chain couples TRBV2 to TRBJ1-4; no clear D. Germline CDR1 and CDR2: SNHLY and FYNNEI. Trimming removed 5 bases at V and 8 bases at J, with 9 bases between. This CDR3 region has 12 residues. Here the CDR3 reads CASSRLGEKLFF. In DNA form, the CDR3 reads TGTGCCAGCAGTAGACTTGGCGAAAAACTGTTTTTT.

This chain joins TRBV27 and TRBJ2-3, with a possible D match to TRBD2 (5 bases). V was shortened by 6 bases and J by 5 bases, with 18 bases between the two germline ends. This CDR3 spans 15 amino acids. CDR1 is MNHEY, CDR2 SMNVEV, per germline (reference sequence). The CDR3 DNA follows: TGTGCCAGCAGCGTCCACGTGGGCGCGGGAGATACGCAGTATTTT. Its translation: CASSVHVGAGDTQYF.

In this sample, this clone turned up once. One end of the junction does not line up with germline, which may come from a read error. The CDR3 region is CASSLGPAPTYEQYF. The CDR3 DNA follows: TGTGCTAGCAGCTTAGGACCTGCACCTACCTACGAGCAGTACTTC. J is TRBJ2-7 and V is TRBV7-7; D is undetermined. CDR3 length: 15 amino acids. Germline-derived CDR1 and CDR2 are SSHAT and FNYEAQ (reference sequence).

This clone appeared a single time. The chain uses TRBV5-1 and TRBJ1-3; tentative D call: TRBD1 (6 bases). Trimming pared 0 bases from V and 0 bases from J, leaving 10 bases between. The CDR3 sequence is 16 residues long. Germline V gene data show CDR1 as SGHRS and CDR2 as YFSETQ. The CDR3: CASSLETGRSGNTIYF. The CDR3 DNA is TGCGCCAGCAGCTTGGAGACAGGCCGCTCTGGAAACACCATATATTTT.

This rearrangement joins TRBV9 to TRBJ1-1; no definite D call. V was cut by 9 bases and J by 0 bases, with 27 bases left in between. The CDR3 spans 18 residues. CDR1 SGDLS and CDR2 YYNGEE come from the germline V gene. CDR3 DNA: TGTGCCAACCCTCAGCCCGGACGGAGAACTAAAATGAACACTGAAGCTTTCTTT. This encodes CANPQPGRRTKMNTEAFF.

V gene TRBV29-1 combines with J gene TRBJ2-3; TRBD2 aligns across 7 bases. The CDR3 has 13 residues. Per the germline V gene, CDR1 is SQVTM and CDR2 is ANQGSEA. Trimming cost V 4 bases and J 7 bases; bases outside gene matches: 8. This CDR3 is CSVGRVGGNTQYF. The CDR3 region has the DNA TGCAGCGTTGGTAGGGTGGGAGGGAATACGCAGTATTTT.

The rearrangement uses TRBV4-1 and TRBJ2-3; no clear D gene. Trimming cost V 3 bases and J 1 base, with 11 bases left between them. Per the germline V gene, CDR1 is MGHRA and CDR2 is YSYEKL. The CDR3 is 15 residues long. CDR3 sequence (DNA): TGCGCCAGCAGCCATCCGACCATACGCACAGATACGCAGTATTTT. Translated, it gives CASSHPTIRTDTQYF.